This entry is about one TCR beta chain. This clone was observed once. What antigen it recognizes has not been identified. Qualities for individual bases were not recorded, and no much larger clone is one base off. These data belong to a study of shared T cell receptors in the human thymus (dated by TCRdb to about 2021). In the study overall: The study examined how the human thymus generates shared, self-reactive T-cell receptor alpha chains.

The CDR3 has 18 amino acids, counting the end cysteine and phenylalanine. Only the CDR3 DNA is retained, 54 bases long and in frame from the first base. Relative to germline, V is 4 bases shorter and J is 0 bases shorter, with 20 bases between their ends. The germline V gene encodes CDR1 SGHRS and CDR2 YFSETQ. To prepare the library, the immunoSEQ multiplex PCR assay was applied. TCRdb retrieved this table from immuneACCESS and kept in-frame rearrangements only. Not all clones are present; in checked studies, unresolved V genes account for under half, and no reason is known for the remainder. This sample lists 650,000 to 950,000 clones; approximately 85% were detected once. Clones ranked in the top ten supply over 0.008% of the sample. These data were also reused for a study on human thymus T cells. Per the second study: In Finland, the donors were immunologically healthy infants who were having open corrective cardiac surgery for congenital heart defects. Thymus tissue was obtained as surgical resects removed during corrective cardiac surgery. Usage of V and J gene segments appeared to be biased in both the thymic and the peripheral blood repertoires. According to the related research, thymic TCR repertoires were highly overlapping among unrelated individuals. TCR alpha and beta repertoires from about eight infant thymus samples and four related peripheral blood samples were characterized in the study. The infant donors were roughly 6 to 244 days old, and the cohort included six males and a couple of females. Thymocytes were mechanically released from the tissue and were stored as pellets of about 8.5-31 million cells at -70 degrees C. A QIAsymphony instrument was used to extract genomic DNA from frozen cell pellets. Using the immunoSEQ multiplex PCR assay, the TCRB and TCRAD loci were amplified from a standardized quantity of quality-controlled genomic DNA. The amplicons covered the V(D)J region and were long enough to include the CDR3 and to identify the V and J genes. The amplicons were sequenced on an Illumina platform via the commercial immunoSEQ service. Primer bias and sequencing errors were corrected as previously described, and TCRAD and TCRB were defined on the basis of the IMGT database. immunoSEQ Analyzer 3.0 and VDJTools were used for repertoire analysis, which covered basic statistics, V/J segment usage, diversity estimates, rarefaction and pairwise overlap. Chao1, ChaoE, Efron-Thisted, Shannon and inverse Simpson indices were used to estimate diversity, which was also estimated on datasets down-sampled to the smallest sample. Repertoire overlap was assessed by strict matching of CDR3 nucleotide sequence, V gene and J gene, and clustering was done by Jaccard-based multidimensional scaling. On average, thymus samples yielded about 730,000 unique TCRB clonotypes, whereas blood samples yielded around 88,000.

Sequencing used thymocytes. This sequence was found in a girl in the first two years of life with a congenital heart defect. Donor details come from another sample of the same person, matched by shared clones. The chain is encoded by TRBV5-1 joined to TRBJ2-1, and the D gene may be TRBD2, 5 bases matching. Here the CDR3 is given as CASSDESGGPSSYNEQFF. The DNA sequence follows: TGCGCCAGCAGCGACGAAAGTGGCGGGCCGAGCTCCTACAATGAGCAGTTCTTC.